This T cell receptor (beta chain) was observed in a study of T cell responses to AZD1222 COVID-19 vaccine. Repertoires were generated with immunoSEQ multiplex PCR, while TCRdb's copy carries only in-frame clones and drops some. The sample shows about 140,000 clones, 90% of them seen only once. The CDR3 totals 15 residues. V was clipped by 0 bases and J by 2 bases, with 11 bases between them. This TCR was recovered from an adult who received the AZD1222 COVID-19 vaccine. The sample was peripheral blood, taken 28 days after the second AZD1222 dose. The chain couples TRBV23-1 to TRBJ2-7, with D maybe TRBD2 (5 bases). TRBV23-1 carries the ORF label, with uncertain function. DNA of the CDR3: TGCGCCAGCAGTCAATCGGAGGAGATCGCCTACGAGCAGTACGTC. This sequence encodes CASSQSEEIAYEQYV.